The subject of this entry is one T cell receptor (beta chain). The antigen is unknown. The data originate from a study of cytomegalovirus exposure and HLA in healthy donors. Looking at the study overall: In an early release, HLA-typed donors contributed some 88 million unique TCR sequences. Broader study findings: It was likely that a cluster of highly shared sequence variants was a sequencing artifact.

The PCR used 60 Vbeta and 13 Jbeta primers. Clones were sequenced by immunoSEQ multiplex PCR, and TCRdb holds only the in-frame ones, with some missing. The data hold approximately 150,000 clones, with 70% to 80% observed a single time. J lost 1 base, V lost 2 bases, and 1 base had no gene match. CDR1 SEHNR and CDR2 FQNEAQ come from the germline V gene (reference sequence). CDR3 size: 15 residues. The sample consisted of PBMCs. This clonotype was obtained from a man aged 35-49 years in good health and CMV-seronegative. The chain joins TRBV7-9 to TRBJ2-3, with 9 bases lining up with TRBD1. CDR3 residues: CASSLRTGGTDTQYF. CDR3 sequence (DNA): TGTGCCAGCAGCTTAAGGACAGGGGGCACAGATACGCAGTATTTT.